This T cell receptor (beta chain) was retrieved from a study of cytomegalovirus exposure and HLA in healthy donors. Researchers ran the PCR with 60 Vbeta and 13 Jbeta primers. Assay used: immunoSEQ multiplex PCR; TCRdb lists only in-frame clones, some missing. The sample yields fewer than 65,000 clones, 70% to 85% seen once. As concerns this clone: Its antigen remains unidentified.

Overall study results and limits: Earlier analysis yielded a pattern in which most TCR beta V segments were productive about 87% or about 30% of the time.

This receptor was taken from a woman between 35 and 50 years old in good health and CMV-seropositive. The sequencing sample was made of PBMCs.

In DNA, the CDR3 is TGTGCCAGCGGTATCCACAGGGGGCGGGATAATTCACCCCTCCACTTT. Protein: CASGIHRGRDNSPLHF. The V call is TRBV27, the J call TRBJ1-6; 9 bases line up with TRBD1. The CDR3 is 16 amino acids. The germline V gene has CDR1 MNHEY and CDR2 SMNVEV (reference sequence). Unmatched junction bases numbered 10, after V lost 8 bases and J lost 5 bases.